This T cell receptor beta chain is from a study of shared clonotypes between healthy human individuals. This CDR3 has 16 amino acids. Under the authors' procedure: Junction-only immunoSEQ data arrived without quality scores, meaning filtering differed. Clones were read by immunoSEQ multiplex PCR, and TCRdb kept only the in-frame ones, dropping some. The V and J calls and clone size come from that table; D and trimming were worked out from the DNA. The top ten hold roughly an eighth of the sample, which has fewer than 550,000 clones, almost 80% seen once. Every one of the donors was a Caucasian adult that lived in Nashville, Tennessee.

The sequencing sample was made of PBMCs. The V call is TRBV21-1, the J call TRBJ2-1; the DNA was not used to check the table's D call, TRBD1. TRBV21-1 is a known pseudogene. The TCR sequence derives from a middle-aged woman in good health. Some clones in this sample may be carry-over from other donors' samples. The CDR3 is CASSKVNRGRSNEQFF. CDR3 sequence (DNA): TGTGCCAGCAGCAAAGTCAACAGGGGGAGAAGCAATGAGCAGTTCTTC.